This record covers a single TCR beta chain. Its antigen remains unidentified. Base qualities are missing; no much larger clone stands one base away. Between the V and J ends, shortened by 5 bases and 1 base respectively, the junction contains 11 bases. CDR1 SGHTA and CDR2 FQGTGA are derived from the germline V gene. Spanning cysteine to phenylalanine, the CDR3 consists of 14 amino acids. The retained sequence is limited to the CDR3, 42 bases, with the frame set at the first base. The sample belongs to a study of blood T cell repertoires in COVID-19 (dated by TCRdb to 2018 to 2020). In the study overall: Samples from collaborators originated in the United States, Italy and Spain and spanned both the acute and convalescent phases of COVID-19. The samples were drawn from the first 160 participants of the ongoing ImmuneRACE study and from more than 1,000 subjects provided by 6 global collaborators. The repertoires were made available in a free public database intended to serve as a resource for research on the immune response to SARS-CoV-2. A de-identified subject ID, COVID-19 status, age in years and sex were almost always included in the sample metadata. The material from the prospective study consisted of cDNA or gDNA derived from T cells, B-cell-depleted T cells, or PBMCs. Where HLA class I and class II types were available, the types were taken from metadata supplied by the sample provider, not from assay-based typing. Subjects who had been exposed to COVID-19, were actively infected with it, or had recovered from it provided the deeply sampled blood TCRbeta repertoires that made up the dataset.

The immunoSEQ Assay, a bias-controlled multiplex PCR, was used to amplify TCRbeta CDR3 regions from genomic DNA. As for how the authors treated the data: Nucleated cell counts per sample were estimated from amplification of reference gene primers within the assay. To quantify the absolute abundance of each unique TCRbeta CDR3 rearrangement, sequence reads were collapsed and filtered. Productive Simpson clonality was computed per sample as the square root of Simpson's diversity index over productive rearrangements. This immuneACCESS table, as held by TCRdb, lists in-frame sequences with V and J called but not all clones. Of the missing ones, under half trace to an unresolved V gene in checked studies; the others have no known cause. V and J calls plus clone size are reproduced from that table; the DNA served to infer D and trimming. The sample includes more than 70,000 clones, with about 85% observed a single time. 3.5% to 4.5% of the sample goes to the ten largest clones.

Overall study results and their limits: How much clinical and demographic metadata was included differed by source and by participant, and the metadata was provided uncurated.

Whole blood was collected in K2EDTA tubes by collaborating institutions according to the institutions' own protocols. For TCRbeta analysis, collaborators shipped samples in one of three forms: frozen whole blood, isolated PBMCs, or DNA extracted from either of those sample types. The sequence joins TRBV7-3 to TRBJ1-1, with no confidently assigned D gene. Sequenced: peripheral blood. This receptor was obtained from a man aged 60 to 69 with acute or convalescent COVID-19. In nucleotides, the sequence is TGTGCCAGCAGCCGGGGTATAGGGAACACTGAAGCTTTCTTT. Its coded protein is CASSRGIGNTEAFF.